This T cell receptor beta chain is drawn from a study of OX40 agonist ivuxolimab in advanced cancers. Notes on the study in general: Partial responders receiving 0.1-3.0 mg/kg showed among the lowest clonal expansion.

Profiling relied on immunoSEQ multiplex PCR, and the TCRdb table lists in-frame clones only, not all of them. The sample carries about 51,000 clones, roughly 90% recorded once. A note on this clone: The antigen remains unidentified.

Germline CDR1 reads SNHLY; CDR2 reads FYNNEI. The CDR3 has 15 amino acids. The germline V and J ends were trimmed by 5 bases and 1 base, with 15 bases remaining between them. If patients had autoimmune disease history or systemic immunosuppression, they were excluded. The receptor comes from an adult with an advanced solid tumor such as melanoma, head and neck, liver or kidney cancer. The source was CD4+ or CD8+ T cells sorted from blood, collected in a trial of the OX40 agonist ivuxolimab. The rearrangement uses TRBV2 and TRBJ2-7; D possibly corresponds to TRBD2 (5 bases). CDR3 bases: TGTGCCAGCAGTCAGACTAATCAAGCATCCTACGAGCAGTACTTC. It translates to CASSQTNQASYEQYF. The full variable domain, in which reference TRBV2 and TRBJ2-7 provide the parts outside the CDR3, is EPEVTQTPSHQVTQMGQEVILRCVPISNHLYFYWYRQILGQKVEFLVSFYNNEISEKSEIFDDQFSVERPDGSNFTLKIRSTKLEDSAMYFCASSQTNQASYEQYFGPGTRLTVT.